This T cell receptor (beta chain) was captured by sequencing in a study of CD8 T cells in ankylosing spondylitis. Making use of molecular barcodes, quantitative 5'-RACE generated TCR beta libraries. TCRdb reanalysed the 5' RACE reads using MiXCR and keeps one entry per CDR3 protein. The sample lists about 140,000 distinct CDR3 sequences; roughly 8.4% were seen once. Study results and limitations: Both synovial fluid and blood in reactive arthritis had previously been reported to carry some motif variants.

Germline values: CDR1 MNHEY, CDR2 SVGEGT. The CDR3 consists of 18 residues. V lost 0 bases to trimming and J lost 0 bases; unmatched junction nucleotides: 10. This clonotype was recorded at least ten times. Its antigen remains unidentified. The chain employs TRBV6-2 or TRBV6-3 and TRBJ2-5; 7 nucleotides agree with TRBD1. The sample was synovial fluid, either unsorted or a sorted T cell fraction (not recorded which). This sequence originates from a male donor with ankylosing spondylitis. This CDR3 is CASSYSLSTGKNQETQYF. CDR3 coding DNA: TGTGCCAGCAGTTACTCGCTTTCGACAGGGAAGAACCAAGAGACCCAGTACTTC.